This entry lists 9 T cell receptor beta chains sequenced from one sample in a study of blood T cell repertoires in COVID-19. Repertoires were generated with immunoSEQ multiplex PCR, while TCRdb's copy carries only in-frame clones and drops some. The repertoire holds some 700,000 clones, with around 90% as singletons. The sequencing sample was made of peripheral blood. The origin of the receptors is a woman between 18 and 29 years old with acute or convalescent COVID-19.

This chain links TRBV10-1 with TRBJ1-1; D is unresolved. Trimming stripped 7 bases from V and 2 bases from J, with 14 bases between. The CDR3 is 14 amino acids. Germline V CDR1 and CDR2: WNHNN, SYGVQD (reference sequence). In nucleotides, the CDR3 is TGCGCCAGCACTTTACCTCCAGGAAACACTGAAGCTTTCTTT. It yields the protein CASTLPPGNTEAFF.

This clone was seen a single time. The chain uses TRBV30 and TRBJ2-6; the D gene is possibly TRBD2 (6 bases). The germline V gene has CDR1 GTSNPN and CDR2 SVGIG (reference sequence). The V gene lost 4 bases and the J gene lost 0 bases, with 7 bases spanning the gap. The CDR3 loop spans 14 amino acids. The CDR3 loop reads CAWTGSSGANVLTF. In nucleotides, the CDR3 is TGTGCCTGGACCGGGAGCTCTGGGGCCAACGTCCTGACTTTC.

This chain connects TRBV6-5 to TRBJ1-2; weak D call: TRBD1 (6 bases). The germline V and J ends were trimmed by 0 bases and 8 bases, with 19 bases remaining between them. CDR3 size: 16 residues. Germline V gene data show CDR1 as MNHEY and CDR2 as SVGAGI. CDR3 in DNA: TGTGCCAGCAGTTACTCCGGAGGAACAGGGATCTACGGCTACACCTTC. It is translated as CASSYSGGTGIYGYTF.

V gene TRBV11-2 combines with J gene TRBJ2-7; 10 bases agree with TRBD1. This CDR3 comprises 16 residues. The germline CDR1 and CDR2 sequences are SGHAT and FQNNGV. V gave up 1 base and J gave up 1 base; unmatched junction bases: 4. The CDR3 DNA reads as TGTGCCAGCAGCTTAGGAGGGACAGGGGTTTCCTACGAGCAGTACTTC. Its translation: CASSLGGTGVSYEQYF.

The CDR3 spells CASSMAATGDTQYF. The CDR3 DNA reads TGTGCCAGTAGTATGGCGGCGACAGGGGATACGCAGTATTTT. The V call is TRBV19, the J call TRBJ2-3; 7 bases fit TRBD1. CDR1 and CDR2 (germline): LNHDA, SQIVND (reference sequence). V shed 3 bases, J shed 6 bases, and the junction held 6 bases outside the gene matches. This CDR3 region has 14 residues.

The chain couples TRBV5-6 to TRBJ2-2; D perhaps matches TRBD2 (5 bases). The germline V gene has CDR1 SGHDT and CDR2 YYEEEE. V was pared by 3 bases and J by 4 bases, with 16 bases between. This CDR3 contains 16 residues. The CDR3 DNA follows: TGTGCCAGCAGCTGGGGAGCGAAGGTGTCCACCGGGGAGCTGTTTTTT. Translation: CASSWGAKVSTGELFF.

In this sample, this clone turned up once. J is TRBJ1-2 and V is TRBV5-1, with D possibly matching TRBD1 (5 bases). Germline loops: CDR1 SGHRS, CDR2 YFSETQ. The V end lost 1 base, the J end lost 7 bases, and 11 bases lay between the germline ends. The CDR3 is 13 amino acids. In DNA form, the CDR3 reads TGCGCCAGCAGCTTGTACGGCGGGGCTGGCTACACCTTC. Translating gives CASSLYGGAGYTF.

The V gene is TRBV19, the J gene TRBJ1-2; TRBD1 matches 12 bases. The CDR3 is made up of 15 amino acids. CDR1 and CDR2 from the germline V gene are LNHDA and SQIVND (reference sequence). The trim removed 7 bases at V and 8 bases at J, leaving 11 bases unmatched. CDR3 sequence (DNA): TGTGCCAGTATCCCAACGGGACAGGGGGCTCGCGGCTACACCTTC. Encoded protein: CASIPTGQGARGYTF.

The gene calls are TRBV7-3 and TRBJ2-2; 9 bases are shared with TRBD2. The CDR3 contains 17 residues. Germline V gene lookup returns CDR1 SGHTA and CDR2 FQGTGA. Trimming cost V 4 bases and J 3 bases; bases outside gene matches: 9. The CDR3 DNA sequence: TGTGCCAGCAGCTATTCGAGCGGGGGGCATTACACCGGGGAGCTGTTTTTT. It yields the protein CASSYSSGGHYTGELFF. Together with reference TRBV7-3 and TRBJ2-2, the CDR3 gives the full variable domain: GAGVSQTPSNKVTEKGKYVELRCDPISGHTALYWYRQSLGQGPEFLIYFQGTGAADDSGLPNDRFFAVRPEGSVSTLKIQRTERGDSAVYLCASSYSSGGHYTGELFFGEGSRLTVL.